The clone carrying this TCR beta chain was seen a single time. The antigen remains unidentified. It was across several immunoSEQ plates that each subset's genomic DNA was evenly split. How the authors handled the data: ImmunoSEQ junction-only sequences lacked quality scores, so their filtering differed. The method was immunoSEQ multiplex PCR; TCRdb's version includes in-frame clones alone and lacks a portion of them. The V and J calls and clone size were taken over from that table, and D and trimming were inferred from the DNA. The table has about 2.4 million clones, over 85% seen once. Germline loops: CDR1 PRHDT, CDR2 FYEKMQ (reference sequence). The CDR3 has 19 residues. J gave up 0 bases and V 5 bases, and 13 bases lay outside the gene matches. The sample originates from a study of shared clonotypes between healthy human individuals. Looking at the study overall: CD4 naive and memory got three plates each, CD8 naive two, CD8 memory one.

Broader study findings: Around 5% was the fraction of naive CD4 clonotypes found shared across four donors.

This chain links TRBV13 with TRBJ2-6; TRBD1 matches at 7 bases. Sample: naive CD4+ T cells sorted from blood. The subset denotes: CD45RA+ positively selected. The TCR comes from a young man in good health. In nucleotides, the CDR3 is TGTGCCAGCAGCGCCAACAACAGGGGTCTTAACTCTGGGGCCAACGTCCTGACTTTC. Its protein is CASSANNRGLNSGANVLTF.